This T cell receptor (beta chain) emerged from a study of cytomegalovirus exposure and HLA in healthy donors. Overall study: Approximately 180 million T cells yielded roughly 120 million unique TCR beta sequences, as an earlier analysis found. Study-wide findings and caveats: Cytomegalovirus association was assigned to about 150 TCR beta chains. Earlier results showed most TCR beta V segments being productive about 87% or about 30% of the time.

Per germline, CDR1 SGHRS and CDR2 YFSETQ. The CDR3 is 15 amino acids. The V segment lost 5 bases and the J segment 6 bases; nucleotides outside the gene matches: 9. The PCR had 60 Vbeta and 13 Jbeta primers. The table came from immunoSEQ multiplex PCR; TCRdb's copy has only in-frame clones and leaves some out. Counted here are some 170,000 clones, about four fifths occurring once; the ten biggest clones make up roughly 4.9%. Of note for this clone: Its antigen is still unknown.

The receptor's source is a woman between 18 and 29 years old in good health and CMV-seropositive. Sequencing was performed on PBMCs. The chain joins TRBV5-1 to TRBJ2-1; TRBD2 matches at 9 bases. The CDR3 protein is CASRIDGTSTNEQFF. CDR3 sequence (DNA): TGCGCCAGCAGGATTGACGGGACTAGCACCAATGAGCAGTTCTTC.